The clone carrying this T cell receptor beta chain showed up many times. Antigen specificity is unknown. The sample is drawn from a study of T cell repertoires in cytomegalovirus infection. Looking at the study overall: CMV epitopes used comprised recently identified HLA-C-restricted ones and well-studied HLA-B-restricted ones.

The CDR3 is 15 amino acids. Trimming removed 5 bases from V and 2 bases from J; junction bases left unmatched: 5. CDR1 is SGHVS and CDR2 is FQNEAQ in the germline V gene. TCRdb reanalysed the reads using MiXCR and keeps one entry per CDR3 protein. Seen here are about 830,000 distinct CDR3 sequences, 30% to 35% observed once, and the top ten hold 12%. Study-wide points: Based on cumulative public TCR beta family frequency, carriers of CMV plus the relevant HLA were identified.

The chain has TRBV7-8 and TRBJ2-1; TRBD1 agrees at 8 bases. The TCR sequence derives from a human donor in good health (CMV status not recorded). Some clones in this sample may be carry-over from other donors' samples. The material was cultured CD8+ T cells from PBMCs, obtained from culture after CMV antigen stimulation. The CDR3 DNA reads TGTGCCAGCAGCAACCGGGACAGGACCTACAATGAGCAGTTCTTC. As protein: CASSNRDRTYNEQFF.